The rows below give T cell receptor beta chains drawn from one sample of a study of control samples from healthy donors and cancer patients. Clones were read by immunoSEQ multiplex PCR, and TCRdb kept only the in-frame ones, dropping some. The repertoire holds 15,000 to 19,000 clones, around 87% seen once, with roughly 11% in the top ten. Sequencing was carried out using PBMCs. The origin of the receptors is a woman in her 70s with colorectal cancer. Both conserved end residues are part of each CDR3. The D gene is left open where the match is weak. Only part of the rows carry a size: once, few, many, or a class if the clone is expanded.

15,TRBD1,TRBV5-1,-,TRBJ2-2,TGCGCCAGCAGGGCCGGGACAGAGAACACCGGGGAGCTGTTTTTT,CASRAGTENTGELFF
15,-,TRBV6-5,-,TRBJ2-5,TGTGCCAGCAGCCCCGGCCTCACAGGGCAGGAGACCCAGTACTTC,CASSPGLTGQETQYF
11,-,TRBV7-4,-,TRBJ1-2,TGTGCCAGCAGCCCGGACTATGGCTACACCTTC,CASSPDYGYTF
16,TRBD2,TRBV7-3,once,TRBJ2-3,TGTGCCAGCAGCTTATATGGCGGGAGGGCCTCTGATACGCAGTATTTT,CASSLYGGRASDTQYF
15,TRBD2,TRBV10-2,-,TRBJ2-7,TGCGCCAGCACCCCCGGGGGGAGGGTAAGCTACGAGCAGTACTTC,CASTPGGRVSYEQYF
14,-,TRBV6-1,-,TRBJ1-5,TGTGCCAGCAGTGAAGGTCCGTCTGTACAGCCCCAGCATTTT,CASSEGPSVQPQHF
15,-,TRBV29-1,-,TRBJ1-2,TGCAGCGTTCTTGCAGGGTCAGGCCTTCTCTATGGCTACACCTTC,CSVLAGSGLLYGYTF
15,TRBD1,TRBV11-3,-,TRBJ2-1,TGTGCCAGCAGCTTAGAGGCAGGGGGTGGGGATGAGCAGTTCTTC,CASSLEAGGGDEQFF
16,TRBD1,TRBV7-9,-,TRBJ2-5,TGTGCCAGCAGCCCGGGGACAGCCCCTCATAGGGAGACCCAGTACTTC,CASSPGTAPHRETQYF
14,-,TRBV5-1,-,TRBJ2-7,TGCGCCAGCAGCCGCGGGGACAGCTCCTACGAGCAGTACTTC,CASSRGDSSYEQYF
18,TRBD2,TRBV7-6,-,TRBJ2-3,TGTGCCAGCAGCTTCACCCCCCCGGGGCGGGAGGGATCTGATACGCAGTATTTT,CASSFTPPGREGSDTQYF
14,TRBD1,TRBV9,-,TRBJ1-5,TGTGCCAGCAGCGTAGGGACAGGTAATCAGCCCCAGCATTTT,CASSVGTGNQPQHF
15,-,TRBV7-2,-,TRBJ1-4,TGTGCCAGCAGCCCAAGGCGAGGACCTAATGAAAAACTGTTTTTT,CASSPRRGPNEKLFF
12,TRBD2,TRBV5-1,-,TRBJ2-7,TGCGCCAGCAGCCCGACGGGAGGCGAGCAGTACTTC,CASSPTGGEQYF
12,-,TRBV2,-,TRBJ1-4,TGTGCCAGCAGTGAGGTGGGGGGGAAACTGTTTTTT,CASSEVGGKLFF
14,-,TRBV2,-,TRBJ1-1,TGTGCCAGCAGTGAGGGGGCAGTGAACACTGAAGCTTTCTTT,CASSEGAVNTEAFF
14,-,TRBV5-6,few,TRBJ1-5,TGTGCCAGCAGCTTTCGGCAGGGCCATCAGCCCCAGCATTTT,CASSFRQGHQPQHF
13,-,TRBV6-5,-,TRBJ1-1,TGTGCCATGGCGGCAGGGATGAACACTGAAGCTTTCTTT,CAMAAGMNTEAFF
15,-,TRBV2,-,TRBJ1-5,TGTGCCAGCAGTGAATGGGGCCAGGGTAGACAGCCCCAGCATTTT,CASSEWGQGRQPQHF
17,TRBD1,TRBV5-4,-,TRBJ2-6,TGTGCCAGCAGCTTTGGGGGCCGACAGGGTTGGGCCAACGTCCTGACTTTC,CASSFGGRQGWANVLTF
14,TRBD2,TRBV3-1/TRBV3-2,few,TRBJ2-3,TGTGCCAGCAGCCAAGCGGTCCGCGGGGGTACGCAGTATTTT,CASSQAVRGGTQYF
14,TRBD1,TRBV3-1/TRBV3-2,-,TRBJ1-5,TGTGCCAGCGGGACAGGGGCCGGCAATCAGCCCCAGCATTTT,CASGTGAGNQPQHF
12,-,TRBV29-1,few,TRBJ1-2,TGCAGCGTTGTGTCGCACAGCTATGGCTACACCTTC,CSVVSHSYGYTF
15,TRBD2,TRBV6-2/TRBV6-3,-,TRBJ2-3,TGTGCCAGCAGTCCAAGACTAGCGGGGGGAGATACGCAGTATTTT,CASSPRLAGGDTQYF
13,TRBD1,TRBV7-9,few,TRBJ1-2,TGTGCCAGCAGCCCCGGGACAGGGATAGGCTACACCTTC,CASSPGTGIGYTF
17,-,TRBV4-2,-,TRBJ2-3,TGTGCCAGCAGCCAAGTGTGGGACGCCCCTAGCACAGATACGCAGTATTTT,CASSQVWDAPSTDTQYF
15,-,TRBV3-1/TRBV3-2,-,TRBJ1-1,TGTGCCAGCAGCCCCACGGGGGAGGCGAACACTGAAGCTTTCTTT,CASSPTGEANTEAFF
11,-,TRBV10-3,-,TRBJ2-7,TGTGCCACCACCACAGGAGGCGAGCAGTACTTC,CATTTGGEQYF
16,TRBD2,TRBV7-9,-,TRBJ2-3,TGTGCCAGCAGCCTACGGGGTAGCGGGAACACAGATACGCAGTATTTT,CASSLRGSGNTDTQYF
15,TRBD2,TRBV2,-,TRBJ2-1,TGTGCCAGCGGCCCACTAGCGGGAGGAACCAATGAGCAGTTCTTC,CASGPLAGGTNEQFF
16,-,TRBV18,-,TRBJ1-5,TGTGCCAGCGCACCCGCCACGGGGGCAGTTAATCAGCCCCAGCATTTT,CASAPATGAVNQPQHF
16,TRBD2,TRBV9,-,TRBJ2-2,TGTGCCAGCAGCGTAGGAGAGCGGGGGGTGACCGGGGAGCTGTTTTTT,CASSVGERGVTGELFF
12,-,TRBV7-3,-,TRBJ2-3,TGTGCCAGCAGCTCGAACACAGATACGCAGTATTTT,CASSSNTDTQYF
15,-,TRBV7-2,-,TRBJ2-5,TGTGCCAGCAGCCCCCGCGGACAGTTACAAGAGACCCAGTACTTC,CASSPRGQLQETQYF
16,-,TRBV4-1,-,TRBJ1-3,TGCGCCAGTAGCCAACCCGAAGCTCCACCGGGAAACACCATATATTTT,CASSQPEAPPGNTIYF
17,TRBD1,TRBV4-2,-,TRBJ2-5,TGTGCCAGCAGCCAAGCTCAGGGGGGGACAGGGGTAGAGACCCAGTACTTC,CASSQAQGGTGVETQYF
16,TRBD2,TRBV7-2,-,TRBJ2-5,TGTGCCAGCAGCCCGGGACTAGCGGGGGGGAAAGAGACCCAGTACTTC,CASSPGLAGGKETQYF